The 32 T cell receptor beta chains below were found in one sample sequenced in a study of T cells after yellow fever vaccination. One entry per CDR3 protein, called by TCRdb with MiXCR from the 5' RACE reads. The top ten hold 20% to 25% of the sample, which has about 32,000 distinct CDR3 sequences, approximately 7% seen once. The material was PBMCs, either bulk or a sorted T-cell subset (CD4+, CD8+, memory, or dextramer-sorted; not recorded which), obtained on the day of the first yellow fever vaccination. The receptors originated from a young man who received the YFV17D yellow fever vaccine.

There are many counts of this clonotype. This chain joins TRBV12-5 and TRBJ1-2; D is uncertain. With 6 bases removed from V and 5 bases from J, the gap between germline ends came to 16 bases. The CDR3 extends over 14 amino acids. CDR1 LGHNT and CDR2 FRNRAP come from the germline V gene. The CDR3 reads CASGFSSNLYGYTF. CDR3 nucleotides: TGTGCTAGTGGCTTTTCATCAAATTTGTATGGCTACACCTTC.

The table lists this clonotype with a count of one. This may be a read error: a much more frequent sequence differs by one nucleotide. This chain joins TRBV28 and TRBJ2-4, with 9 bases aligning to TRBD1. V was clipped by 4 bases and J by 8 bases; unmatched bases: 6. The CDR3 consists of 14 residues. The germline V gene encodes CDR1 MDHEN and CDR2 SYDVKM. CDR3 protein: CASSSWGQGHIQYF. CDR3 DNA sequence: TGTGCCAGCAGTTCTTGGGGACAGGGACACATTCAGTACTTC.

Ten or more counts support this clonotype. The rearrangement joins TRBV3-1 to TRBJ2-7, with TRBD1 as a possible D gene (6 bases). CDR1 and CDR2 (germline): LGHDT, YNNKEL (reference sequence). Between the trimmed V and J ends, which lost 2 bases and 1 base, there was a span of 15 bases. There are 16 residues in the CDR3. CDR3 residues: CASSQYNLRGSYEQYF. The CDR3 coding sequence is TGTGCCAGCAGCCAATACAATCTCAGGGGATCCTACGAGCAGTACTTC.

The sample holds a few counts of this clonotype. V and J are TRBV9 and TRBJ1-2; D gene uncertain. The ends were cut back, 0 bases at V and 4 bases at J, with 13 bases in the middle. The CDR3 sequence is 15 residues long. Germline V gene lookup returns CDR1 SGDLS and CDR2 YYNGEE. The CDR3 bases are TGTGCCAGCAGCGTAGATGACACCTCCTTCTATGGCTACACCTTC. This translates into CASSVDDTSFYGYTF.

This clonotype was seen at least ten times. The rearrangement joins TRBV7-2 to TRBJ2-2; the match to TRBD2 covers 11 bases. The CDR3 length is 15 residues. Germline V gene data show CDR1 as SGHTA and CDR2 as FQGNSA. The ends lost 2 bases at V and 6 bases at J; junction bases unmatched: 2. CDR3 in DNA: TGTGCCAGCAGCTTAATAGCGGGGGGGCCCGGGGAGCTGTTTTTT. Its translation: CASSLIAGGPGELFF. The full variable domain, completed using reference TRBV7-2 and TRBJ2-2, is GAGVSQSPSNKVTEKGKDVELRCDPISGHTALYWYRQSLGQGLEFLIYFQGNSAPDKSGLPSDRFSAERTGGSVSTLTIQRTQQEDSAVYLCASSLIAGGPGELFFGEGSRLTVL.

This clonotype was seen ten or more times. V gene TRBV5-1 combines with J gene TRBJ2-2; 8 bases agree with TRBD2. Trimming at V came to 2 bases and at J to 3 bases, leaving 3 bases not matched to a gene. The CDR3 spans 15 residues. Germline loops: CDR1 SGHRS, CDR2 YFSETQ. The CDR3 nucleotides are TGCGCCAGCAGCTTTAGCGGGGCTCACACCGGGGAGCTGTTTTTT. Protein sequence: CASSFSGAHTGELFF.

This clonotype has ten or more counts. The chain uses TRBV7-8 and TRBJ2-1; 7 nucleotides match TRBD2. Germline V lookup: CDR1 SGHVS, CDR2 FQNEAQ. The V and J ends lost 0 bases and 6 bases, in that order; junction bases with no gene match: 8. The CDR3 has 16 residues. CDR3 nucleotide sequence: TGTGCCAGCAGCTTAGCGCACGGGGGGTCGGTCAATGAGCAGTTCTTC. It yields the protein CASSLAHGGSVNEQFF. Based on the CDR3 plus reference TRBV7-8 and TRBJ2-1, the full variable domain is GAGVSQSPRYKVAKRGQDVALRCDPISGHVSLFWYQQALGQGPEFLTYFQNEAQLDKSGLPSDRFFAERPEGSVSTLKIQRTQQEDSAVYLCASSLAHGGSVNEQFFGPGTRLTVL.

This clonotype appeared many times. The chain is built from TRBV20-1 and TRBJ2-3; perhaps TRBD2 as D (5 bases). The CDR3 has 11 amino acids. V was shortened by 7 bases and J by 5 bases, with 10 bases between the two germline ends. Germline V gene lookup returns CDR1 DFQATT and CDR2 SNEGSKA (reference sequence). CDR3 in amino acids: CSVTRGDTQYF. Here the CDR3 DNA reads TGCAGTGTCACCCGGGGAGATACGCAGTATTTT.

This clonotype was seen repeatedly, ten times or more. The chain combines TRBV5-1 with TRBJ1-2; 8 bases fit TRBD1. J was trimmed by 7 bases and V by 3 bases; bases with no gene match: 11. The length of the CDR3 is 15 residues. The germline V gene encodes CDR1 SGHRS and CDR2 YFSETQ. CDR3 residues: CASSYDSGGGGGYTF. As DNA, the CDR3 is TGCGCCAGCAGCTACGATTCAGGGGGCGGAGGTGGCTACACCTTC.

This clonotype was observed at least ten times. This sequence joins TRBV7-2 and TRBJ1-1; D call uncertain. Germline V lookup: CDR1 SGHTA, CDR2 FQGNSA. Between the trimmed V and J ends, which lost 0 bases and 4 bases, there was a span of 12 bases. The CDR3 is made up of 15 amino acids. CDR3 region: CASSLAGILATEAFF. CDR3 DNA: TGTGCCAGCAGCTTAGCAGGTATCCTCGCCACTGAAGCTTTCTTT.

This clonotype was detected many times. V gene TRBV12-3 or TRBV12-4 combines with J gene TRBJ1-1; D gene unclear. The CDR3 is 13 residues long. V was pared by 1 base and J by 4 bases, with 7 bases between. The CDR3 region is CASSLGESTEAFF. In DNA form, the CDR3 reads TGTGCCAGCAGTTTAGGGGAGAGCACTGAAGCTTTCTTT.

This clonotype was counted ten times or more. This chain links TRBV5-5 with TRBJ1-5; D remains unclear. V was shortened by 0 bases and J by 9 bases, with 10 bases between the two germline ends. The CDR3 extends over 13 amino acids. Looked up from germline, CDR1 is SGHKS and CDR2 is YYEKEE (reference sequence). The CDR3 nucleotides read TGTGCCAGCAGCTTGGATGATGTTCGGCCCCAGCATTTT. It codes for CASSLDDVRPQHF.

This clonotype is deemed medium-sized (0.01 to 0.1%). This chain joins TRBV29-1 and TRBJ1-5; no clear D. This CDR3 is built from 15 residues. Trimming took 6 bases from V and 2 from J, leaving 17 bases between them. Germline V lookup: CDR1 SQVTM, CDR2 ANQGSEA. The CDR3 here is CSVADGVLGNQPQHF. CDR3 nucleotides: TGCAGCGTCGCCGATGGGGTCCTTGGCAATCAGCCCCAGCATTTT.

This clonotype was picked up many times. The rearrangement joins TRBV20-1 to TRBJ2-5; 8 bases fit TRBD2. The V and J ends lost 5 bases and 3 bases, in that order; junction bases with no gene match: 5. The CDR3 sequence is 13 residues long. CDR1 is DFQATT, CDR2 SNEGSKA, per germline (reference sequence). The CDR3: CSAPRGAEETQYF. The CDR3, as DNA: TGCAGTGCTCCGCGGGGGGCTGAAGAGACCCAGTACTTC.

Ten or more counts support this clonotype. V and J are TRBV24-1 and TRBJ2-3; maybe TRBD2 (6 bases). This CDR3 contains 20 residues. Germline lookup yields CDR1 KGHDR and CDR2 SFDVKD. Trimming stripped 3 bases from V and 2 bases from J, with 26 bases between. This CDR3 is CATSDTIKGRRGEITDTQYF. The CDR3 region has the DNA TGTGCCACCAGTGATACTATAAAGGGACGGCGCGGGGAAATCACAGATACGCAGTATTTT.

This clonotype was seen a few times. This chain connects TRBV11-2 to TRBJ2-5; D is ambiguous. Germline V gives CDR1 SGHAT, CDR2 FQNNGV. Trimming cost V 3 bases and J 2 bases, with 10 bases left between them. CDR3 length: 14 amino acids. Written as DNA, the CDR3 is TGTGCCAGCAGCTTTTCGATCGTTCAAGAGACCCAGTACTTC. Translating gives CASSFSIVQETQYF.

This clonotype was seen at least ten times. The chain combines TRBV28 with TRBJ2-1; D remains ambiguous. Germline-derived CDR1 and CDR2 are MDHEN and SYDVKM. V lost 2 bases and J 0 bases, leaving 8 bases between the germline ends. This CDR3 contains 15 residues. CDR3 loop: CASSLGVSSYNEQFF. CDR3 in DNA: TGTGCCAGCAGTTTAGGGGTGAGCTCCTACAATGAGCAGTTCTTC.

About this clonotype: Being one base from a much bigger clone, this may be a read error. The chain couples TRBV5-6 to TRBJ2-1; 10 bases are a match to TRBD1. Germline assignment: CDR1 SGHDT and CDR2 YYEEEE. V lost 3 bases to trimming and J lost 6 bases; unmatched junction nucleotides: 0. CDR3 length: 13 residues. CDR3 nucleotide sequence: TGTGCCAGCAGCTGGACAGGGGGCAATGAGCAGTTCTTC. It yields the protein CASSWTGGNEQFF.

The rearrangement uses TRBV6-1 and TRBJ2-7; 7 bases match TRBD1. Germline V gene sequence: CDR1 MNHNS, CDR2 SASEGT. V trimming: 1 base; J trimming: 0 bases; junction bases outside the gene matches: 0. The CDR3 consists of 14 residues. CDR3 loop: CASSEGTGSYEQYF. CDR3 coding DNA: TGTGCCAGCAGTGAAGGGACAGGCTCCTACGAGCAGTACTTC.

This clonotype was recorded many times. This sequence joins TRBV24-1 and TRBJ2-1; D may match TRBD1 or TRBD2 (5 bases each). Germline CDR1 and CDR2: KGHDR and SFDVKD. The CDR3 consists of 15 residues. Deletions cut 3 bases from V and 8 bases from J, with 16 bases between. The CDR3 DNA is TGTGCCACCAGTGATCCCCCCCCCAGGGACCATGAGCAGTTCTTC. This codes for CATSDPPPRDHEQFF.

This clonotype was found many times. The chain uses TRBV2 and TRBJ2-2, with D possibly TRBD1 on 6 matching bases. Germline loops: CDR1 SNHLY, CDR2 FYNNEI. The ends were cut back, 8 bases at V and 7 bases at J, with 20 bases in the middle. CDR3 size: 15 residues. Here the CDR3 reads CASALQGTRGGELFF. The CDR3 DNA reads TGTGCCAGCGCTCTTCAGGGGACACGGGGCGGGGAGCTGTTTTTT.

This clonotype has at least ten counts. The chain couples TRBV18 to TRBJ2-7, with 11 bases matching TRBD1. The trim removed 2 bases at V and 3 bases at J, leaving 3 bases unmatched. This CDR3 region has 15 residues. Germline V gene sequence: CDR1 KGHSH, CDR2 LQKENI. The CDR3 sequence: CASSPTGQGGYEQYF. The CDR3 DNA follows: TGTGCCAGCTCACCAACGGGACAGGGGGGCTACGAGCAGTACTTC.

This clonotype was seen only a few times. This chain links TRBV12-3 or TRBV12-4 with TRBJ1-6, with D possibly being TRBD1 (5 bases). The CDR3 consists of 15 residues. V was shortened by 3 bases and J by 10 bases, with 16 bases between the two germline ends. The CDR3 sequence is CASSFRGLLGSPLHF. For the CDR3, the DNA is TGTGCCAGCAGTTTTAGGGGTTTGCTCGGATCACCCCTCCACTTT.

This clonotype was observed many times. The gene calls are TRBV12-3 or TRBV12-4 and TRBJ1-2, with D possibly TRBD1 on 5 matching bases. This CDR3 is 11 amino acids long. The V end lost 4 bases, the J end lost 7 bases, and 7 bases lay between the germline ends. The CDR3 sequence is CASSSGSGYTF. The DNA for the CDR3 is TGTGCCAGCAGTTCAGGGAGTGGCTACACCTTC.

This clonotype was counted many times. CDR3 residues: CASSPDSTGELFF. CDR3 DNA: TGTGCCAGCAGCCCCGATTCCACCGGGGAGCTGTTTTTT. The chain couples TRBV11-3 to TRBJ2-2; no reliable D call. Germline assignment: CDR1 SGHNT and CDR2 YENEEA. V was shortened by 5 bases and J by 4 bases, with 8 bases between the two germline ends. The CDR3 is 13 residues long.

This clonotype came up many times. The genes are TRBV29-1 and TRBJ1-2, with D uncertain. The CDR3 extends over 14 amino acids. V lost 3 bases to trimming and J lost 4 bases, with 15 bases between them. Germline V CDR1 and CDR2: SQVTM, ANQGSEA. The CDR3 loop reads CSVDLSQTTYGYTF. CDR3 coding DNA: TGCAGCGTTGATCTCAGTCAGACCACCTATGGCTACACCTTC.

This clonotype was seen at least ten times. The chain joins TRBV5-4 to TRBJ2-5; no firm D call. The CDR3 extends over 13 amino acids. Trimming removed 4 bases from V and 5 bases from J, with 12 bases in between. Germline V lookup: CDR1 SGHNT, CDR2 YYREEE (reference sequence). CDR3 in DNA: TGTGCCAGCAGCCCAGAGCTTGGGGAGACCCAGTACTTC. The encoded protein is CASSPELGETQYF.

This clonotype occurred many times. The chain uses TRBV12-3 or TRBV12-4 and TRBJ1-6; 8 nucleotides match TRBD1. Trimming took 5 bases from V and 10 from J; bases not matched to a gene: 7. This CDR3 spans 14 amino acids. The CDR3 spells CASSKQGVDSPLHF. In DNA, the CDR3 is TGTGCCAGCAGTAAACAGGGGGTAGACTCACCCCTCCACTTT.

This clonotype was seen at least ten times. CDR3 nucleotide sequence: TGCGCCAGCAGCTTGGCTACTAGCACAGATACGCAGTATTTT. This translates into CASSLATSTDTQYF. J is TRBJ2-3 and V is TRBV5-1; D gene uncertain. The CDR3 consists of 14 residues. In germline, CDR1 is SGHRS, CDR2 YFSETQ. Trimming took off 0 bases at V and 0 bases at J, with 5 bases between the two ends.

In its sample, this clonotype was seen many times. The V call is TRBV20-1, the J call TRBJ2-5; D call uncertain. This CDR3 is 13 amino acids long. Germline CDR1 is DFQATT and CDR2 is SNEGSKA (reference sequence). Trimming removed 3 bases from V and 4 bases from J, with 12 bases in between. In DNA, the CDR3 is TGCAGTGCTAGTTCTCTAGGTCCAGAGACCCAGTACTTC. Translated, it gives CSASSLGPETQYF.

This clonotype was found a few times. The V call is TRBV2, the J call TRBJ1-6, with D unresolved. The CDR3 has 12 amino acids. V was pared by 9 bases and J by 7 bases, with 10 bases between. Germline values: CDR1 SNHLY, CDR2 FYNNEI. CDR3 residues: CASFTGNSPLHF. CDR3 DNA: TGTGCCAGTTTTACGGGGAATTCACCCCTCCACTTT.

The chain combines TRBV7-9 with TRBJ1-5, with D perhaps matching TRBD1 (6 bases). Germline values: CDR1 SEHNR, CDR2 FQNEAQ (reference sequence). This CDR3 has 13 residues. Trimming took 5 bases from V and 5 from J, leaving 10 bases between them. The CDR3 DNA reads TGTGCCAGCAGCAGGGGGAATTATCAGCCCCAGCATTTT. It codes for CASSRGNYQPQHF.